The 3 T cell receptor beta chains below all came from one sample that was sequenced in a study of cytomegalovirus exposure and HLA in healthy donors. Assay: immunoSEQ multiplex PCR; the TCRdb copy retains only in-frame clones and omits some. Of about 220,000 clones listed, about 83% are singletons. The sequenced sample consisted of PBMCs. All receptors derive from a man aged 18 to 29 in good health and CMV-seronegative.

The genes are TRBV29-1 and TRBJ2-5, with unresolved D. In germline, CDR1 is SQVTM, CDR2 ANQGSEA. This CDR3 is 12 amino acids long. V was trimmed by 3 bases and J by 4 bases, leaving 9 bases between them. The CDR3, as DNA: TGCAGCGTTGAGCAGGTTGCAGAGACCCAGTACTTC. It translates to CSVEQVAETQYF.

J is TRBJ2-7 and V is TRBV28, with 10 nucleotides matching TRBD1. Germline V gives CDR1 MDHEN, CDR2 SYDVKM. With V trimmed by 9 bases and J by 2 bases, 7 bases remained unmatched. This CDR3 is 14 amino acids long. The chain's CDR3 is CASNRDRGTYEQYF. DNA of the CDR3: TGTGCCAGTAACCGGGACAGGGGAACCTACGAGCAGTACTTC.

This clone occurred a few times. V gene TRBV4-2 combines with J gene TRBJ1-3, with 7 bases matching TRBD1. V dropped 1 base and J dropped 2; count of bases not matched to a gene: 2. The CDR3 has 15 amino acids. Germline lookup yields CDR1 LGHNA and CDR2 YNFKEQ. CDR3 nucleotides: TGTGCCAGCAGCCAAGTTACAGGGGCTGGAAACACCATATATTTT. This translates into CASSQVTGAGNTIYF.